This T cell receptor beta chain stems from a study of response to subunit inactivated influenza vaccine. TCRdb independently ran MiXCR on the RT-PCR reads; one entry per CDR3 protein. The data show about 700,000 distinct CDR3 sequences, with about 15% seen just once and 5.5% to 7% held by the top ten. This clonotype was counted a few times. Its antigen is still unknown. Notes on the study in general: A suggestion made by the authors is that each seasonal influenza vaccination recruits few new T cells.

The CDR3 contains 16 residues. With V trimmed by 5 bases and J by 7 bases, 9 bases remained unmatched. The sequence was collected from a man aged 50-60 years who received an inactivated influenza vaccine. Sequenced here: PBMCs from blood, sampled around two weeks before vaccination. V and J are TRBV12-3 or TRBV12-4 and TRBJ2-2; 11 bases match TRBD1. The CDR3 region is CASSHRTGGAVGELFF. The CDR3 DNA follows: TGTGCCAGCAGTCACAGGACAGGGGGCGCGGTCGGGGAGCTGTTTTTT.